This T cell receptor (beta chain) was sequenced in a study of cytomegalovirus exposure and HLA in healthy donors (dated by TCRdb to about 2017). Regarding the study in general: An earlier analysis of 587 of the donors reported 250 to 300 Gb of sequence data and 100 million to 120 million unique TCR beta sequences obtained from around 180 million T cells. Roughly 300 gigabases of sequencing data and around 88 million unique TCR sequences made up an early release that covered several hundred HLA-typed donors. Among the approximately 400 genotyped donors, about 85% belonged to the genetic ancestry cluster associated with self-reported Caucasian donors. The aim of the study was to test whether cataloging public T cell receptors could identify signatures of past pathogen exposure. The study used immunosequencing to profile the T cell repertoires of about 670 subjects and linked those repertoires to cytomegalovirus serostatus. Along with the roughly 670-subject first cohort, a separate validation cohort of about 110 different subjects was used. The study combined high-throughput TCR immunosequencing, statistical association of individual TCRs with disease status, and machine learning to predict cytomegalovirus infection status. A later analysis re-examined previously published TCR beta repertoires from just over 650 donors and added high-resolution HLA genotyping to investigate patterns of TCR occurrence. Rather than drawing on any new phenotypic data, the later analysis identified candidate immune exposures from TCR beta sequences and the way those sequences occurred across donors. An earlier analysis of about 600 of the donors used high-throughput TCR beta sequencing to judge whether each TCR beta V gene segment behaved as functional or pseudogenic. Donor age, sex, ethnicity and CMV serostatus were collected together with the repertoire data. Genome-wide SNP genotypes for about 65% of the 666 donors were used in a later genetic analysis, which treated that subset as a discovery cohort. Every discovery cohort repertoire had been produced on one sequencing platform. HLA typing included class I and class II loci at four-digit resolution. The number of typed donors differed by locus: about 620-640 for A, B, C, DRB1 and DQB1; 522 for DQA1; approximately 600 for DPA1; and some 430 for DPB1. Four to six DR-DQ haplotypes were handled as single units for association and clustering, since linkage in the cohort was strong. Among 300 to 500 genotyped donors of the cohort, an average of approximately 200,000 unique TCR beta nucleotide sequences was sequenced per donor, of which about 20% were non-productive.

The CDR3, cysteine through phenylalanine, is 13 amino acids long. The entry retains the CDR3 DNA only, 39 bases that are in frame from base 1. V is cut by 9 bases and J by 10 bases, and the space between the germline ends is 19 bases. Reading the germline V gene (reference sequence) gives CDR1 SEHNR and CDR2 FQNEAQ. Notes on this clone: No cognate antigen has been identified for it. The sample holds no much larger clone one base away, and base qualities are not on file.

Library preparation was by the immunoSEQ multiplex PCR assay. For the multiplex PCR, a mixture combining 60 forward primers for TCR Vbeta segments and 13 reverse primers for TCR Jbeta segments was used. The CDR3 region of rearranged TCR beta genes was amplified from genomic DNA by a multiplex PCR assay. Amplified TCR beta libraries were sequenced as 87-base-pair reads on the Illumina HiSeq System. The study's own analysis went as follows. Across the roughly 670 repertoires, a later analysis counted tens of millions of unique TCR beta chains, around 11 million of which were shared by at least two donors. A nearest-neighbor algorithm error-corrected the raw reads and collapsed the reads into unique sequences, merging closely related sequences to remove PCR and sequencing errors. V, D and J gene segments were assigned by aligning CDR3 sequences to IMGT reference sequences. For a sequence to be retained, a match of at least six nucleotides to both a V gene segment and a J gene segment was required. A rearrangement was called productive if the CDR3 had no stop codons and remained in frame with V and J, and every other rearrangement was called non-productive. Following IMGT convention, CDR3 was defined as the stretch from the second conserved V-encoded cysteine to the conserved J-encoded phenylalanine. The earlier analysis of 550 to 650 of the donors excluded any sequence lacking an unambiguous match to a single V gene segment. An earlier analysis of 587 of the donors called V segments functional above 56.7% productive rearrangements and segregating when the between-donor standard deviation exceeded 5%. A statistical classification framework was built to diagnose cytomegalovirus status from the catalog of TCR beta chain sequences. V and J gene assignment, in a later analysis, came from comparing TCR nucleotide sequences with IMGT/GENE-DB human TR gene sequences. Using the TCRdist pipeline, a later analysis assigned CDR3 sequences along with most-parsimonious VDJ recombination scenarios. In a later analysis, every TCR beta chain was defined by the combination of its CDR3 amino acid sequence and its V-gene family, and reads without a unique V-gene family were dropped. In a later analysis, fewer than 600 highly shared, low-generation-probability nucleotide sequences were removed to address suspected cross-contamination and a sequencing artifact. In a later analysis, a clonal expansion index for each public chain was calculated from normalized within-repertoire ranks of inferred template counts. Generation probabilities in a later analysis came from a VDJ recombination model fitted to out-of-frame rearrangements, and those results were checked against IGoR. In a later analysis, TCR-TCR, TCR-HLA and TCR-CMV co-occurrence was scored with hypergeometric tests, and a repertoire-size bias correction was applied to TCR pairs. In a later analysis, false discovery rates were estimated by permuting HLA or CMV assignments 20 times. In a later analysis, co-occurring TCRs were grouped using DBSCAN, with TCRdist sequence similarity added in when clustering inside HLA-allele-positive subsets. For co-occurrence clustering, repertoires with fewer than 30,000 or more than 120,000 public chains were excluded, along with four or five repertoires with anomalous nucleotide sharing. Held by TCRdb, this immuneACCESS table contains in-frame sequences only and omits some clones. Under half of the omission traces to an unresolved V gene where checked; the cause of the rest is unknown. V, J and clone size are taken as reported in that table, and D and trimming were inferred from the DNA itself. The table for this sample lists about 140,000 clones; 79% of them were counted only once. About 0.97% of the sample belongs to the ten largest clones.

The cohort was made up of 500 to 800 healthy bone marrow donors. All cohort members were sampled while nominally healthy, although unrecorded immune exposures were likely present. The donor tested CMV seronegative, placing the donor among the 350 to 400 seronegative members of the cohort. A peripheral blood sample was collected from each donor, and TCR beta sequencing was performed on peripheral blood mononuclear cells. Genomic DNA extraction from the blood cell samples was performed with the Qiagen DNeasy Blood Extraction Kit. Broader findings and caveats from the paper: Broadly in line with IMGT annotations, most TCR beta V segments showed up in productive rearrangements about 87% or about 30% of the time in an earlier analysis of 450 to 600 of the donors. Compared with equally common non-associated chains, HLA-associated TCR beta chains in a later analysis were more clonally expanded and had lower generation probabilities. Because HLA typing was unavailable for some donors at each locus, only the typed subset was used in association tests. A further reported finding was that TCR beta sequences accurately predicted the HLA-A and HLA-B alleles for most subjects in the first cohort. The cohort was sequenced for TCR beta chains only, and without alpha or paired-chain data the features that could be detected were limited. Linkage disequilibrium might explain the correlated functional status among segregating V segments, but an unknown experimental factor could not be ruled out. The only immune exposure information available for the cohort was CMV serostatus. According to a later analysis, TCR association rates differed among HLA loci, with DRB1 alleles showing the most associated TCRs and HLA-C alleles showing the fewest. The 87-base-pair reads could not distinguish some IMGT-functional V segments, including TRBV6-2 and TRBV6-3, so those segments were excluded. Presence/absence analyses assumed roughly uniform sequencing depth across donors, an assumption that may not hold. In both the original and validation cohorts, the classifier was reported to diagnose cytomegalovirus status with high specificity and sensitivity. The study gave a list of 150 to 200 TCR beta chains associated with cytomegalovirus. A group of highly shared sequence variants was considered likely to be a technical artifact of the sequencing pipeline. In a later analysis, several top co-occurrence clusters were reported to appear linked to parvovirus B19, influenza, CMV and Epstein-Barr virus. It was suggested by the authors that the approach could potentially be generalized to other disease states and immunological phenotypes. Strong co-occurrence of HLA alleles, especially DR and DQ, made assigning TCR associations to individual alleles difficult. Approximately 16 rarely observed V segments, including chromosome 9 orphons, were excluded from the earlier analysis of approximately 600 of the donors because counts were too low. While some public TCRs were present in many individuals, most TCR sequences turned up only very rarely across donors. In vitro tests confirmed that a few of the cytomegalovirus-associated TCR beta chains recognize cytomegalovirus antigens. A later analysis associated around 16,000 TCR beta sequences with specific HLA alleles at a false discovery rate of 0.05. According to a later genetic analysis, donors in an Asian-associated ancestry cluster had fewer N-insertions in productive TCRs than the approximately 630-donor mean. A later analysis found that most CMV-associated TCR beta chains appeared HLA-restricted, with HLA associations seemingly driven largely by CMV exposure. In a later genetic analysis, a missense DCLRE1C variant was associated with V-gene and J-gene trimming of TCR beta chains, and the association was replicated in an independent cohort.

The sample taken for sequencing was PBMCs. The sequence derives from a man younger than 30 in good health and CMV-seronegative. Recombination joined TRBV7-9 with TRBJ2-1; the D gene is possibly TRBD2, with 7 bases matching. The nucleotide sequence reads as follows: TGTGCCAGTTTGGGGGGGGCTTGGAGAGAGCAGTTCTTC. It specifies CASLGGAWREQFF.